This is a list of T cell receptor beta chains from one sample in a study of blood T cell repertoires in COVID-19. Measured with immunoSEQ multiplex PCR; TCRdb has only the in-frame clones, and not every one. The top ten clones hold approximately 1.5% of a sample with over 350,000 clones, 75% to 90% of them seen once. Sequenced: peripheral blood. These receptors were taken from a woman in her twenties or thirties with active or convalescent COVID-19. Each CDR3 is given with its conserved first and last residue. Fields, in order: J gene, D gene, clone size, V gene, CDR3 DNA, CDR3 protein. A D gene is named only where the DNA matches it firmly. Size is stated for part of the rows, as once, few or many counts, or as a class when the clone is expanded.

j_gene: TRBJ2-5; d_gene: TRBD1; abundance: NA; v_gene: TRBV11-3; CDR3nt: TGTGCCAGCAGCCTAAGGACAGGGGAGACCCAGTACTTC; CDR3aa: CASSLRTGETQYF
j_gene: TRBJ1-4; d_gene: TRBD1; abundance: NA; v_gene: TRBV14; CDR3nt: TGTGCCAGCAGCCCCAAAGGGGGCCAGGGTCGAGAAGAAAAACTGTTTTTT; CDR3aa: CASSPKGGQGREEKLFF
j_gene: TRBJ2-5; d_gene: NA; abundance: NA; v_gene: TRBV13; CDR3nt: TGTGCCAGCAGCTCCTCCGGGGTAAAAGAGACCCAGTACTTC; CDR3aa: CASSSSGVKETQYF
j_gene: TRBJ1-3; d_gene: NA; abundance: few; v_gene: TRBV29-1; CDR3nt: TGCAGCGTTTCATCCGGGTCTCTCTCTGGAAACACCATATATTTT; CDR3aa: CSVSSGSLSGNTIYF
j_gene: TRBJ2-5; d_gene: NA; abundance: NA; v_gene: TRBV5-8; CDR3nt: TGTGCCAGCAGCTTGGACTCGGGACTCCGACAAGAGACCCAGTACTTC; CDR3aa: CASSLDSGLRQETQYF
j_gene: TRBJ1-1; d_gene: TRBD1; abundance: few; v_gene: TRBV3-1/TRBV3-2; CDR3nt: TGTGCCAGCAGCCAAACCGGGACAGGGCCCATGAACACTGAAGCTTTCTTT; CDR3aa: CASSQTGTGPMNTEAFF
j_gene: TRBJ1-1; d_gene: TRBD1; abundance: NA; v_gene: TRBV18; CDR3nt: TGTGCCAGCTCACTGGGACAGGGGGGCACTGAAGCTTTCTTT; CDR3aa: CASSLGQGGTEAFF
j_gene: TRBJ1-2; d_gene: NA; abundance: once; v_gene: TRBV3-1/TRBV3-2; CDR3nt: TGTGCCAGCAGCCAATACGATCTAAACTATGGCTACACCTTC; CDR3aa: CASSQYDLNYGYTF
j_gene: TRBJ2-5; d_gene: NA; abundance: NA; v_gene: TRBV11-2; CDR3nt: TGTGCCAGCAGCCTCACTAGCCGGGAGACCCAGTACTTC; CDR3aa: CASSLTSRETQYF
j_gene: TRBJ1-5; d_gene: NA; abundance: NA; v_gene: TRBV27; CDR3nt: TGTGCCAGCGCCGGGGGGATCGAGCAGCCCCAGCATTTT; CDR3aa: CASAGGIEQPQHF
j_gene: TRBJ2-1; d_gene: NA; abundance: NA; v_gene: TRBV5-1; CDR3nt: TGCGCCAGCGGGCCCAATACCTACAATGAGCAGTTCTTC; CDR3aa: CASGPNTYNEQFF
j_gene: TRBJ1-2; d_gene: TRBD1; abundance: NA; v_gene: TRBV12-3/TRBV12-4; CDR3nt: TGTGCCATTCACCCTGACAGGGGCTATGGCTACACCTTC; CDR3aa: CAIHPDRGYGYTF
j_gene: TRBJ1-2; d_gene: NA; abundance: NA; v_gene: TRBV12-3/TRBV12-4; CDR3nt: TGTGCCAGCAGTCCTACCGACTATGGCTACACCTTC; CDR3aa: CASSPTDYGYTF
j_gene: TRBJ2-1; d_gene: TRBD2; abundance: NA; v_gene: TRBV2; CDR3nt: TGTGCCAGCAGACTAGCGGGGACCCTCTACAATGAGCAGTTCTTC; CDR3aa: CASRLAGTLYNEQFF
j_gene: TRBJ2-7; d_gene: NA; abundance: few; v_gene: TRBV5-1; CDR3nt: TGCGCCAGCACGGGGACAATTTCATCCTACGAGCAGTACTTC; CDR3aa: CASTGTISSYEQYF
j_gene: TRBJ2-1; d_gene: NA; abundance: NA; v_gene: TRBV27; CDR3nt: TGTGCCAGCAGTCGATTAGGGAGTAGCTCCTACAATGAGCAGTTCTTC; CDR3aa: CASSRLGSSSYNEQFF
j_gene: TRBJ2-7; d_gene: NA; abundance: NA; v_gene: TRBV14; CDR3nt: TGTGCCAGCAGCCAAGCAGGGTTTTCCTACGAGCAGTACTTC; CDR3aa: CASSQAGFSYEQYF
j_gene: TRBJ2-1; d_gene: NA; abundance: NA; v_gene: TRBV7-9; CDR3nt: TGTGCCAGCACTACCTCCTGGGGCGGGGATGAGCAGTTCTTC; CDR3aa: CASTTSWGGDEQFF
j_gene: TRBJ1-2; d_gene: NA; abundance: NA; v_gene: TRBV6-2/TRBV6-3; CDR3nt: TGTGCCAGCAGTTACGCGGCGGGGGGGAAGATTTATCTGGGGTATGGCTACACCTTC; CDR3aa: CASSYAAGGKIYLGYGYTF
j_gene: TRBJ1-6; d_gene: NA; abundance: NA; v_gene: TRBV6-5; CDR3nt: TGTGCCAGCAGTTTAACCGGGACAATTAATTCACCCCTCCACTTT; CDR3aa: CASSLTGTINSPLHF
j_gene: TRBJ2-5; d_gene: TRBD2; abundance: NA; v_gene: TRBV11-2; CDR3nt: TGTGCCAGCAGCTTAGAACTAGCGGGGGGGCAAGAGACCCAGTACTTC; CDR3aa: CASSLELAGGQETQYF
j_gene: TRBJ2-5; d_gene: NA; abundance: NA; v_gene: TRBV7-9; CDR3nt: TGTGCCAGCAGCGGCGGATTGTGGGAGACCCAGTACTTC; CDR3aa: CASSGGLWETQYF
j_gene: TRBJ1-2; d_gene: NA; abundance: NA; v_gene: TRBV18; CDR3nt: TGTGCCAGCTCACCACCGATGTACGGGGGAGGCTATGGCTACACCTTC; CDR3aa: CASSPPMYGGGYGYTF
j_gene: TRBJ2-2; d_gene: TRBD2; abundance: once; v_gene: TRBV5-1; CDR3nt: TGCGCCAGCAGGCGTACCGGGACTAGCTACACCGGGGAGCTGTTTTTT; CDR3aa: CASRRTGTSYTGELFF
j_gene: TRBJ1-1; d_gene: TRBD1; abundance: NA; v_gene: TRBV10-3; CDR3nt: TGTGCCATCATCGGGACAGGCACCTTCACTGAAGCTTTCTTT; CDR3aa: CAIIGTGTFTEAFF
j_gene: TRBJ2-3; d_gene: NA; abundance: NA; v_gene: TRBV18; CDR3nt: TGTGCCAGCTCACCATTTCAGCGGCTTAGCACAGATACGCAGTATTTT; CDR3aa: CASSPFQRLSTDTQYF
j_gene: TRBJ1-1; d_gene: NA; abundance: NA; v_gene: TRBV30; CDR3nt: TGTGCCTGGAGCGTTACACCAGGGGCTGAAGCTTTCTTT; CDR3aa: CAWSVTPGAEAFF
j_gene: TRBJ1-3; d_gene: NA; abundance: NA; v_gene: TRBV4-1; CDR3nt: TGCGCCAGCAGCCAACAGGGGCCCTCTGGAAACACCATATATTTT; CDR3aa: CASSQQGPSGNTIYF
j_gene: TRBJ2-3; d_gene: TRBD2; abundance: NA; v_gene: TRBV10-2; CDR3nt: TGCGCCAGCGCGGGACTAGCGGGGACAGATACGCAGTATTTT; CDR3aa: CASAGLAGTDTQYF
j_gene: TRBJ2-2; d_gene: NA; abundance: NA; v_gene: TRBV7-6; CDR3nt: TGTGCCAGCAGCTTAGCGGGACAGAACACCGGGGAGCTGTTTTTT; CDR3aa: CASSLAGQNTGELFF
j_gene: TRBJ1-2; d_gene: NA; abundance: NA; v_gene: TRBV29-1; CDR3nt: TGCAGCGTTGGAGTAACAGATAACTATGGCTACACCTTC; CDR3aa: CSVGVTDNYGYTF
j_gene: TRBJ2-1; d_gene: TRBD2; abundance: NA; v_gene: TRBV2; CDR3nt: TGTGCCAGCAAAATAGCGGGGGGGCCAGGTGAGCAGTTCTTC; CDR3aa: CASKIAGGPGEQFF
j_gene: TRBJ2-1; d_gene: TRBD2; abundance: few; v_gene: TRBV5-1; CDR3nt: TGCGCCAGCAGCTTGACTAGCGGATACTCCTACAATGAGCAGTTCTTC; CDR3aa: CASSLTSGYSYNEQFF
j_gene: TRBJ2-4; d_gene: NA; abundance: NA; v_gene: TRBV21-1; CDR3nt: TGTGCCAGCAGCCCCCGCCTAGCGGGAGATCAAAACATTCAGTACTTC; CDR3aa: CASSPRLAGDQNIQYF
j_gene: TRBJ2-1; d_gene: TRBD2; abundance: once; v_gene: TRBV7-9; CDR3nt: TGTGCCAGCAGCCGCAGCGGGAGGGATTTGAATGAGCAGTTCTTC; CDR3aa: CASSRSGRDLNEQFF
j_gene: TRBJ1-2; d_gene: NA; abundance: NA; v_gene: TRBV5-1; CDR3nt: TGCGCCAGCAGCTTGGAGATTGCGGCAGGGCAGCAAGATGGCTACACCTTC; CDR3aa: CASSLEIAAGQQDGYTF
j_gene: TRBJ1-2; d_gene: NA; abundance: NA; v_gene: TRBV27; CDR3nt: TGTGCCAGCAGTTTACTCGGGAACTATGGCTACACCTTC; CDR3aa: CASSLLGNYGYTF
j_gene: TRBJ2-1; d_gene: TRBD2; abundance: once; v_gene: TRBV10-3; CDR3nt: TGTGCCATCACTAGCGGGAGCCTTGGTGAGCAGTTCTTC; CDR3aa: CAITSGSLGEQFF
j_gene: TRBJ2-2; d_gene: TRBD2; abundance: NA; v_gene: TRBV2; CDR3nt: TGTGCCAGCACGGAACTGGCTAGCGGACCCGGGGAGCTGTTTTTT; CDR3aa: CASTELASGPGELFF
j_gene: TRBJ2-5; d_gene: TRBD2; abundance: NA; v_gene: TRBV10-3; CDR3nt: TGTGCCTCACACGGGGGGGAAGAGACCCAGTACTTC; CDR3aa: CASHGGEETQYF
j_gene: TRBJ2-1; d_gene: TRBD2; abundance: NA; v_gene: TRBV27; CDR3nt: TGTGCCAGCAGACCCCGGGAGGCCTCCTACAATGAGCAGTTCTTC; CDR3aa: CASRPREASYNEQFF
j_gene: TRBJ2-7; d_gene: NA; abundance: NA; v_gene: TRBV2; CDR3nt: TGTGCCAGCAGGCAGGATGACTACGAGCAGTACTTC; CDR3aa: CASRQDDYEQYF
j_gene: TRBJ1-2; d_gene: NA; abundance: NA; v_gene: TRBV6-6; CDR3nt: TGTGCCAGCAGTCCTACGCCGAACTATGGCTACACCTTC; CDR3aa: CASSPTPNYGYTF
j_gene: TRBJ1-4; d_gene: TRBD1; abundance: NA; v_gene: TRBV2; CDR3nt: TGTGCCAGCAGAGAGACAGGGTTGGGTGAAAAACTGTTTTTT; CDR3aa: CASRETGLGEKLFF
j_gene: TRBJ2-7; d_gene: TRBD1; abundance: NA; v_gene: TRBV29-1; CDR3nt: TGCAGCGTCCGGACAGGGACGGGCGAGCAGTACTTC; CDR3aa: CSVRTGTGEQYF
j_gene: TRBJ2-7; d_gene: NA; abundance: NA; v_gene: TRBV7-2; CDR3nt: TGTGCCAGCAGCCCCGGGGGCTACGAGCAGTACTTC; CDR3aa: CASSPGGYEQYF
j_gene: TRBJ1-1; d_gene: NA; abundance: NA; v_gene: TRBV3-1/TRBV3-2; CDR3nt: TGTGCCAGCAGCCAAGAATATGGCAGGGAGGCTGAAGCTTTCTTT; CDR3aa: CASSQEYGREAEAFF
j_gene: TRBJ1-3; d_gene: TRBD1; abundance: NA; v_gene: TRBV2; CDR3nt: TGTGCCAGCAGCGCTGACAGGGTTGGAGGAAACACCATATATTTT; CDR3aa: CASSADRVGGNTIYF
j_gene: TRBJ1-2; d_gene: TRBD1; abundance: NA; v_gene: TRBV3-1/TRBV3-2; CDR3nt: TGTGCCAGCAGCCAAGGGGGCGGACAGGGCTATGGCTACACCTTC; CDR3aa: CASSQGGGQGYGYTF
j_gene: TRBJ1-6; d_gene: NA; abundance: NA; v_gene: TRBV6-4; CDR3nt: TGTGCCAGCAGTGAGAACAGTGGAGGTTCACCCCTCCACTTT; CDR3aa: CASSENSGGSPLHF
j_gene: TRBJ1-2; d_gene: NA; abundance: NA; v_gene: TRBV3-1/TRBV3-2; CDR3nt: TGTGCCAGCAGCCAAGATCAGGGTGGAGGCTACACCTTC; CDR3aa: CASSQDQGGGYTF
j_gene: TRBJ1-6; d_gene: NA; abundance: once; v_gene: TRBV19; CDR3nt: TGTGCCAGTAAGCGGACAGAGGATTCACCCCTCCACTTT; CDR3aa: CASKRTEDSPLHF
j_gene: TRBJ2-1; d_gene: TRBD2; abundance: NA; v_gene: TRBV11-3; CDR3nt: TGTGCCAGCAGCTTAGGCTCCGCTAGCGGGGGGGACAATGAGCAGTTCTTC; CDR3aa: CASSLGSASGGDNEQFF